Below are 31 T cell receptor beta chains sequenced from a single sample in a study of T-cell memory formation after mild COVID-19. TCRdb reanalysed the 5' RACE reads using MiXCR and keeps one entry per CDR3 protein. In the table there are 200,000 to 250,000 distinct CDR3 sequences, about 9.2% of which are singletons. Sequenced input: PBMCs or a T cell subset sorted from them (not recorded which). The receptors derive from a man aged 18 to 30 who had mild COVID-19 (a few samples of this study predate the infection). Cell type and time point are not known.

The chain uses TRBV18 and TRBJ2-5, with 7 bases fitting TRBD1. The CDR3 runs 15 residues. Germline V gene lookup returns CDR1 KGHSH and CDR2 LQKENI. The V gene end was trimmed by 0 bases and the J gene end by 5 bases; junction bases not matched to a gene: 6. The CDR3: CASSPPTGPRETQYF. Here the CDR3 DNA reads TGTGCCAGCTCACCACCGACAGGGCCGAGGGAGACCCAGTACTTC.

Only a few counts were recorded for this clonotype. The chain uses TRBV7-9 and TRBJ2-7, with 8 positions matching TRBD1. Germline lookup yields CDR1 SEHNR and CDR2 FQNEAQ (reference sequence). With V trimmed by 3 bases and J by 6 bases, 7 bases remained unmatched. This CDR3 contains 14 residues. CDR3 sequence: CASSLVSGGFEQYF. CDR3 coding DNA: TGTGCCAGCAGCTTGGTATCAGGGGGCTTCGAGCAGTACTTC.

In its sample, this clonotype was seen a few times. This CDR3 reads CASSLLPSGGHTDTQYF. For the CDR3, the DNA is TGCGCCAGCAGCTTGTTACCTAGCGGGGGGCACACAGATACGCAGTATTTT. The chain joins TRBV5-1 to TRBJ2-3, with 11 nucleotides matching TRBD2. CDR1 SGHRS and CDR2 YFSETQ come from the germline V gene. The CDR3 totals 17 residues. The J segment lost 2 bases and the V segment lost 1 base, leaving 6 bases of the junction unmatched.

This clonotype was seen a handful of times. V is TRBV9 and J is TRBJ2-2; perhaps TRBD1 as D (6 bases). The V end was cut by 2 bases, the J end by 4 bases, with 12 bases between. The germline gives CDR1 SGDLS, CDR2 YYNGEE. This CDR3 has 15 amino acids. The CDR3 reads CASSVVQQGTGELFF. The CDR3 nucleotides read TGTGCCAGCAGCGTGGTCCAACAGGGCACCGGGGAGCTGTTTTTT. The entire variable domain, with the rest obtained from reference TRBV9 and TRBJ2-2, is as follows: DSGVTQTPKHLITATGQRVTLRCSPRSGDLSVYWYQQSLDQGLQFLIQYYNGEERAKGNILERFSAQQFPDLHSELNLSSLELGDSALYFCASSVVQQGTGELFFGEGSRLTVL.

This chain uses TRBV9 with TRBJ1-2, with 11 bases matching TRBD1. The germline gives CDR1 SGDLS, CDR2 YYNGEE. The V gene end was trimmed by 4 bases and the J gene end by 1 base; junction bases not matched to a gene: 6. This CDR3 is built from 16 residues. The CDR3: CASSIGTGGGNYGYTF. CDR3 bases: TGTGCCAGCAGCATCGGGACAGGGGGGGGTAACTATGGCTACACCTTC.

This clonotype turned up a few times. The genes are TRBV6-1 and TRBJ2-1; 12 bases map to TRBD2. This CDR3 comprises 15 residues. CDR1 is MNHNS and CDR2 is SASEGT in the germline V gene. Trimming at V came to 5 bases and at J to 8 bases, leaving 7 bases not matched to a gene. CDR3 region: CASSYLAGGPYEQFF. Written as DNA, the CDR3 is TGTGCCAGCAGTTACCTAGCGGGGGGGCCCTATGAGCAGTTCTTC.

This sequence joins TRBV7-2 and TRBJ1-5, with TRBD1 identical over 7 bases. CDR1 is SGHTA, CDR2 FQGNSA, per germline. This CDR3 comprises 14 residues. J gave up 9 bases and V 5 bases, and 10 bases lay outside the gene matches. This chain's CDR3 is CASSLDRTGGPQHF. In DNA, the CDR3 is TGTGCCAGCAGCCTGGACAGGACAGGAGGGCCCCAGCATTTT.

The chain joins TRBV12-3 or TRBV12-4 to TRBJ1-1; maybe TRBD1 (6 bases). The CDR3 runs to 13 residues. The V end lost 1 base, the J end lost 8 bases, and 11 bases lay between the germline ends. This CDR3 reads CASSLGVTGEAFF. As DNA, the CDR3 is TGTGCCAGCAGTTTAGGGGTCACAGGGGAAGCTTTCTTT.

This clonotype has only a few counts. The gene calls are TRBV6-1 and TRBJ1-6; the D gene is possibly TRBD1 (6 bases). Deletions cut 6 bases from V and 6 bases from J, with 9 bases between. CDR3 length equals 13 residues. The germline V gene encodes CDR1 MNHNS and CDR2 SASEGT. The CDR3 region is CASRGGSNSPLHF. DNA for the CDR3: TGTGCCAGCAGAGGGGGGTCTAATTCACCCCTCCACTTT.

The chain recombines TRBV6-2 or TRBV6-3 with TRBJ2-3; possibly TRBD1 for D (5 bases). Trimming shortened V by 10 bases and J by 0 bases, and 8 bases separated the two germline ends. Germline values: CDR1 MNHEY, CDR2 SVGEGT. The CDR3 is made up of 12 amino acids. The CDR3 nucleotides read TGTGCCACGGACACTAGCACAGATACGCAGTATTTT. This translates into CATDTSTDTQYF.

There are many counts of this clonotype. V usage is TRBV6-5 and J usage is TRBJ1-5; D ambiguous. V lost 3 bases and J 3 bases, leaving 9 bases between the germline ends. This CDR3 spans 14 amino acids. Germline-derived CDR1 and CDR2 are MNHEY and SVGAGI. Written as DNA, the CDR3 is TGTGCCAGCAGTTATGAGCGTTACAATCAGCCCCAGCATTTT. It codes for CASSYERYNQPQHF.

Notes on this clonotype: This may arise from a read error, as a much more abundant clone is one base away. The chain recombines TRBV11-1 with TRBJ1-1; the D is unclear. The germline V gene has CDR1 SGHAT and CDR2 FQDESV (reference sequence). V was shortened by 3 bases and J by 2 bases, with 4 bases between the two germline ends. The CDR3 covers 12 residues. This CDR3 reads CASSFFNTEAFF. The CDR3, as DNA: TGTGCCAGCAGCTTTTTTAACACTGAAGCTTTCTTT.

V is TRBV24-1 and J is TRBJ2-5; possible D gene TRBD2, 5 bases. Germline-derived CDR1 and CDR2 are KGHDR and SFDVKD. This CDR3 has 13 residues. V lost 4 bases and J lost 3, with 8 bases in between. CDR3 sequence reads: CATSDGLEETQYF. DNA of the CDR3: TGTGCCACCAGTGACGGACTGGAAGAGACCCAGTACTTC.

This clonotype was recorded many times. This chain connects TRBV10-3 to TRBJ2-3, with 10 positions matching TRBD2. Germline lookup yields CDR1 ENHRY and CDR2 SYGVKD. This CDR3 contains 15 residues. With V trimmed by 6 bases and J by 5 bases, 8 bases remained unmatched. For the CDR3, the DNA is TGTGCCATCAGGAATAGCGGGGGGAGTCAAGATACGCAGTATTTT. Translated: CAIRNSGGSQDTQYF.

The CDR3 sequence: CASSQDSGVLNYGYTF. CDR3 bases: TGCGCCAGCAGCCAAGATTCGGGGGTCCTTAACTATGGCTACACCTTC. V and J are TRBV4-3 and TRBJ1-2; a weak D match, TRBD1 (5 bases). The V and J ends lost 0 bases and 1 base respectively, with 12 bases between them. Per the germline V gene, CDR1 is LGHNA and CDR2 is YSLEER. This CDR3 is 16 amino acids long.

This clonotype was counted a few times. The rearrangement uses TRBV20-1 and TRBJ2-3; TRBD2 agrees at 8 bases. J gave up 0 bases and V 6 bases, and 11 bases lay outside the gene matches. Germline loops: CDR1 DFQATT, CDR2 SNEGSKA (reference sequence). The CDR3 runs 16 residues. The CDR3 spells CSARSRGGGSTDTQYF. Written as DNA, the CDR3 is TGCAGTGCCCGATCCCGGGGGGGCGGCAGCACAGATACGCAGTATTTT.

The gene calls are TRBV4-3 and TRBJ2-2, with 7 nucleotides matching TRBD1. The CDR3 is 15 amino acids. V lost 2 bases, J lost 6 bases, and 6 bases stayed unmatched. Germline V gene sequence: CDR1 LGHNA, CDR2 YSLEER. CDR3: CASSQFPDRAGELFF. CDR3 sequence (DNA): TGCGCCAGCAGCCAATTCCCCGACAGGGCCGGGGAGCTGTTTTTT.

The CDR3 DNA is TGTGCCAGCAGCTTTCTAGCGGGGGTCGACGGGGAGCAGTTCTTC. Amino acids: CASSFLAGVDGEQFF. The chain has TRBV7-2 and TRBJ2-1; 10 nucleotides line up with TRBD2. Germline values: CDR1 SGHTA, CDR2 FQGNSA. The CDR3 loop spans 15 amino acids. The V and J ends lost 3 bases and 10 bases, in that order; junction bases with no gene match: 9.

The chain has TRBV3-1 and TRBJ2-4; 9 nucleotides line up with TRBD1. From germline, CDR1 is LGHDT and CDR2 YNNKEL (reference sequence). The length of the CDR3 is 14 residues. V gave up 0 bases and J gave up 6 bases; unmatched junction bases: 0. The CDR3 coding sequence is TGTGCCAGCAGCCAAGAGGGACAGGGAAACATTCAGTACTTC. This encodes CASSQEGQGNIQYF.

In this sample, this clonotype turned up a few times. This chain connects TRBV10-3 to TRBJ1-1; TRBD1 matches at 10 bases. CDR3 length: 14 amino acids. CDR1 ENHRY and CDR2 SYGVKD come from the germline V gene. Germline trimming cut 6 bases from V and 1 base from J; bases unmatched to any gene: 2. The CDR3 sequence: CAISRQGANTEAFF. The DNA for the CDR3 is TGTGCCATCAGCAGACAGGGGGCGAACACTGAAGCTTTCTTT.

This sequence joins TRBV6-2 or TRBV6-3 and TRBJ2-7, with 9 bases matching TRBD1. With 6 bases clipped from V and 4 bases from J, the junction kept 7 bases outside the gene matches. Germline CDR1 and CDR2: MNHEY and SVGEGT. This CDR3 spans 14 amino acids. The CDR3 DNA sequence: TGTGCCAGCAGGACAATGGACAGGGGTTACGAGCAGTACTTC. Its protein is CASRTMDRGYEQYF.

The chain carries TRBV5-1 and TRBJ2-3, with no clear D. The germline gives CDR1 SGHRS, CDR2 YFSETQ. The CDR3 is made up of 15 amino acids. V lost 4 bases, J lost 10 bases, and 22 bases lay in between. CDR3 residues: CASSPPVQQEEAQYF. For the CDR3, the DNA is TGCGCCAGCAGCCCACCGGTACAGCAGGAAGAGGCGCAGTATTTT.

V and J are TRBV2 and TRBJ1-2; D call uncertain. CDR1 is SNHLY, CDR2 FYNNEI, per germline. This CDR3 is built from 14 residues. Trimming pared 4 bases from V and 3 bases from J, leaving 12 bases between. Here the CDR3 DNA reads TGTGCCAGCAGTGGGCCTGGAGAGGACTATGGCTACACCTTC. It translates to CASSGPGEDYGYTF.

This chain links TRBV29-1 with TRBJ2-5, with D tentatively TRBD1 or TRBD2 (5 bases each). CDR3 length: 14 residues. Germline V gives CDR1 SQVTM, CDR2 ANQGSEA. Trimming pared 4 bases from V and 2 bases from J, leaving 14 bases between. Written as DNA, the CDR3 is TGCAGCGTTGCCCGGGACGGTCCACAAGAGACCCAGTACTTC. Its protein is CSVARDGPQETQYF.

This clonotype was observed a few times. The chain couples TRBV7-2 to TRBJ1-2; TRBD1 might be the D (5 bases). V was clipped by 1 base and J by 2 bases, with 11 bases between them. Germline V gives CDR1 SGHTA, CDR2 FQGNSA. The CDR3 has 15 residues. The CDR3 here is CASSLVASGNYGYTF. The CDR3, as DNA: TGTGCCAGCAGCTTAGTTGCGTCAGGGAACTATGGCTACACCTTC.

In this sample, this clonotype turned up many times. This rearrangement joins TRBV6-2 or TRBV6-3 to TRBJ2-2; possibly TRBD1 for D (6 bases). The CDR3 is made up of 15 amino acids. Between the trimmed V and J ends, which lost 10 bases and 3 bases, there was a span of 18 bases. Germline V gene lookup returns CDR1 MNHEY and CDR2 SVGEGT. This CDR3 is CAIQRTDRDTGELFF. CDR3 DNA: TGTGCCATCCAAAGAACGGACAGAGACACCGGGGAGCTGTTTTTT.

The chain combines TRBV5-1 with TRBJ2-5; 8 positions agree with TRBD2. From germline, CDR1 is SGHRS and CDR2 YFSETQ. The CDR3 runs 14 residues. The V and J ends lost 3 bases and 3 bases, in that order; junction bases with no gene match: 4. Written as DNA, the CDR3 is TGCGCCAGCAGCTCCGCGGGGGGAAAAGAGACCCAGTACTTC. This gives the protein CASSSAGGKETQYF.

This clonotype was seen at least ten times. The chain joins TRBV7-2 to TRBJ2-3; TRBD2 aligns across 11 bases. The CDR3 contains 17 residues. V was pared by 1 base and J by 1 base, with 4 bases of the junction left unmatched. CDR1 SGHTA and CDR2 FQGNSA come from the germline V gene. CDR3 sequence reads: CASSLGVSGGGTDTQYF. DNA of the CDR3: TGTGCCAGCAGCTTAGGTGTTAGCGGGGGGGGCACAGATACGCAGTATTTT.

This sequence joins TRBV6-2 or TRBV6-3 and TRBJ2-4, with TRBD1 matching 7 bases. The CDR3 runs 12 residues. V lost 6 bases, J lost 9 bases, and 5 bases stayed unmatched. Germline V gives CDR1 MNHEY, CDR2 SVGEGT. The CDR3 DNA reads as TGTGCCAGCAGCCGCAGGGGGAGCATTCAGTACTTC. It yields the protein CASSRRGSIQYF.

The chain uses TRBV12-3 or TRBV12-4 and TRBJ2-3; no reliable D call. V lost 0 bases to trimming and J lost 4 bases, with 8 bases between them. The CDR3 spans 14 residues. Written as DNA, the CDR3 is TGTGCCAGCAGTTTAGCGGATCTGGCAGATACGCAGTATTTT. This encodes CASSLADLADTQYF.

This clonotype was recorded many times. This sequence joins TRBV28 and TRBJ1-3, with a tentative D call TRBD1 (6 bases). Trimming pared 8 bases from V and 0 bases from J, leaving 11 bases between. There are 14 residues in the CDR3. Germline assignment: CDR1 MDHEN and CDR2 SYDVKM. In nucleotides, the CDR3 is TGTGCCAGCCGGGACACCAACTCTGGAAACACCATATATTTT. Translated: CASRDTNSGNTIYF.